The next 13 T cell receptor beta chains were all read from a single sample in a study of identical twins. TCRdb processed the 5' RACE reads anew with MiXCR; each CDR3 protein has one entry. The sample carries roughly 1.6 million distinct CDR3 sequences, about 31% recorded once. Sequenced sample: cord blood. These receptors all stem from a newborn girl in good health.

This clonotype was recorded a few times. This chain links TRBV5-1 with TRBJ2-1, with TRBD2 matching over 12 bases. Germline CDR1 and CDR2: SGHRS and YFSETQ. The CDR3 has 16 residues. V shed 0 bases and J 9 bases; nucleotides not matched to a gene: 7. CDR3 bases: TGCGCCAGCAGCTTGGGACTAGCGGGAGATGGGGGTGAGCAGTTCTTC. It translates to CASSLGLAGDGGEQFF.

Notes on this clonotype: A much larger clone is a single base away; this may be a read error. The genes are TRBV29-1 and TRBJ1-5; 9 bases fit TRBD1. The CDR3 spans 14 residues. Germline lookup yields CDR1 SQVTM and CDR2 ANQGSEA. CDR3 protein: CNVLGQGRNQPQHF. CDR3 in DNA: TGCAACGTCCTGGGACAGGGTCGCAATCAGCCCCAGCATTTT.

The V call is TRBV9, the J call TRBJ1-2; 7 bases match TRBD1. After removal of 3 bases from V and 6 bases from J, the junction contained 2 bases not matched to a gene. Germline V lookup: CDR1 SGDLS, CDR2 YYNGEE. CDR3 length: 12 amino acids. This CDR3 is CASSGGQHGYTF. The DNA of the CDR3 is TGTGCCAGCAGCGGGGGACAGCATGGCTACACCTTC.

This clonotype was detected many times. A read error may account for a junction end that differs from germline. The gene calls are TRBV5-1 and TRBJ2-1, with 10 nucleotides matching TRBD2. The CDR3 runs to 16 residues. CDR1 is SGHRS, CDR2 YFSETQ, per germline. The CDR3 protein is CASSLERGGSYNEQFF. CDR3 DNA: TGTGCCAGCAGCTTGGAGCGGGGGGGATCCTACAATGAGCAGTTCTTC.

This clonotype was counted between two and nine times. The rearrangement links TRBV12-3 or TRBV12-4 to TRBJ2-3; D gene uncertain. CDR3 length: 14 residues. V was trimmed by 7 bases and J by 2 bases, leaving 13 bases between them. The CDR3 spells CASTPHSYTDTQYF. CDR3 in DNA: TGTGCCAGCACCCCTCACTCCTACACAGATACGCAGTATTTT.

The CDR3 loop reads CSARGSGMNTEAFF. The CDR3 DNA is TGCAGTGCTAGGGGGTCAGGGATGAACACTGAAGCTTTCTTT. The V call is TRBV20-1, the J call TRBJ1-1, with D perhaps TRBD1 (5 bases). Trimming took off 3 bases at V and 0 bases at J, with 11 bases between the two ends. This CDR3 comprises 14 residues. Germline V lookup: CDR1 DFQATT, CDR2 SNEGSKA (reference sequence).

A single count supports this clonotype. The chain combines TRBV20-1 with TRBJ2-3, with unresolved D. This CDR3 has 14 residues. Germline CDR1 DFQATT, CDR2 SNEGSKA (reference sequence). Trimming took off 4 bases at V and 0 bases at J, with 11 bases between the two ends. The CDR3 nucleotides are TGCAGTGCTAACCGCTTGGACAGCACAGATACGCAGTATTTT. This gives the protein CSANRLDSTDTQYF.

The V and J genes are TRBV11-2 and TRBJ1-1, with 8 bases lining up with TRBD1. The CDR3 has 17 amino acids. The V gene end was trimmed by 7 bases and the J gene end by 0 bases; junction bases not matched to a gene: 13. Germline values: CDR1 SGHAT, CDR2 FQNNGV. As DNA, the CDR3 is TGTGCCAGCAAACCACAGGGGGGATCTCCAATGAACACTGAAGCTTTCTTT. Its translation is CASKPQGGSPMNTEAFF.

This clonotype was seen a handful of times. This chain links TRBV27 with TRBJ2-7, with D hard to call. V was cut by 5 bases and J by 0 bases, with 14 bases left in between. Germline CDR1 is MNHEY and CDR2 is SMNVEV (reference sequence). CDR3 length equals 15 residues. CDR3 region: CASSPVGWSSYEQYF. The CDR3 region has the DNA TGTGCCAGCAGTCCGGTGGGTTGGAGCTCCTACGAGCAGTACTTC.

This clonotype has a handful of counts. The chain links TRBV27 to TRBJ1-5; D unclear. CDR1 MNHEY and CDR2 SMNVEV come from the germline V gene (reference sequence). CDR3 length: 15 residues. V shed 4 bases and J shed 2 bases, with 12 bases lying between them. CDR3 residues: CASSSKGAGNQPQHF. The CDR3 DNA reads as TGTGCCAGCAGTTCGAAGGGTGCGGGCAATCAGCCCCAGCATTTT.

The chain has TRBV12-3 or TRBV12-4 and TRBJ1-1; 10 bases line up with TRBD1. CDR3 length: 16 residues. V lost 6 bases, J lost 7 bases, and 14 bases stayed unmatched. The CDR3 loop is CASSYTTGGTGDEAFF. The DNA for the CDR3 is TGTGCCAGCAGCTATACCACCGGTGGGACAGGGGATGAAGCTTTCTTT.

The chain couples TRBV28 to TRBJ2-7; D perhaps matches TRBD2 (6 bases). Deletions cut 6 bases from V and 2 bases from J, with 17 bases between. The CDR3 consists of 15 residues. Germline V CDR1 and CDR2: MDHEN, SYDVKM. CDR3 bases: TGTGCCAGCAGCCCGAAGGCTAGCGCCCCCTACGAGCAGTACTTC. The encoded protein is CASSPKASAPYEQYF.

The CDR3 coding sequence is TGTGCCAGCAGCCAAGCGGTGGGGGCGGGGTACAATGAGCAGTTCTTC. It translates to CASSQAVGAGYNEQFF. The chain links TRBV3-1 to TRBJ2-1; D may be TRBD1 or TRBD2 (6 bases each). This CDR3 region has 16 residues. Trimming left V 1 base short and J 4 bases short, with 14 bases between. Germline assignment: CDR1 LGHDT and CDR2 YNNKEL (reference sequence).